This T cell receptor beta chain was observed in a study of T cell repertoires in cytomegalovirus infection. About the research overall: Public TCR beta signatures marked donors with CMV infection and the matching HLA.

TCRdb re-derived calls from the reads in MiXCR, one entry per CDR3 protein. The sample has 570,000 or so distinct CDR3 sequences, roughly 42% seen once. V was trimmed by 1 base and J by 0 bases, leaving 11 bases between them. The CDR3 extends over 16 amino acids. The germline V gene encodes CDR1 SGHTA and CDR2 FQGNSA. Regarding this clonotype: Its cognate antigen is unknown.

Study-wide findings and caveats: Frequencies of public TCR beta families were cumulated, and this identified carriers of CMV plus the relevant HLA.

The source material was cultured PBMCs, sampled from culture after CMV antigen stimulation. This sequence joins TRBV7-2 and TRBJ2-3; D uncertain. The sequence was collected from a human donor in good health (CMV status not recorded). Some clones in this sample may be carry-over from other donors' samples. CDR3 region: CASSLGTVVSTDTQYF. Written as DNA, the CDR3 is TGTGCCAGCAGCTTAGGGACGGTAGTAAGCACAGATACGCAGTATTTT.